The next 19 T cell receptor beta chains were all read from a single sample in a study of blood T cells in healthy people across ages (dated by TCRdb to 2015 to 2017). The library was produced with 5' RACE. This sample was sequenced with an Illumina HiSeq 2500. A second PCR of roughly 7 to 11 cycles was performed with a sample-barcoded 5' primer and a J-beta primer mix. TCRdb handled the public reads itself, with Q25 trimming in fastp and clone calling in MiXCR, and kept productive beta chains. Rows are combined by CDR3 protein, so each entry shows the most common genes and DNA. This sample comprises roughly 790,000 distinct CDR3 sequences, roughly 47% of them detected only once. More than 20% of the sample is in the top ten clones. The source material was blood. The receptors shown here come from a woman aged 55-69 years in good health.

The J gene is TRBJ1-4, the V gene TRBV2; D perhaps matches TRBD1 (6 bases). This CDR3 has 15 residues. Trimming stripped 11 bases from V and 1 base from J, with 17 bases between. Germline values: CDR1 SNHLY, CDR2 FYNNEI. The CDR3 DNA sequence: TGTGCCCGCGGTGAAGGGGGACAAACTAATGAAAAACTGTTTTTT. This sequence encodes CARGEGGQTNEKLFF.

This clonotype was seen a single time. The chain carries TRBV7-9 and TRBJ1-1; D is possibly TRBD1 (5 bases). CDR1 SEHNR and CDR2 FQNEAQ come from the germline V gene (reference sequence). The V end lost 3 bases, the J end lost 3 bases, and 8 bases lay between the germline ends. The CDR3 length is 13 residues. As DNA, the CDR3 is TGTGCCAGCAGCTTCGACAGCTACACTGAAGCTTTCTTT. It encodes CASSFDSYTEAFF. The variable domain in full, with the rest retrieved from reference TRBV7-9 and TRBJ1-1, is DTGVSQNPRHKITKRGQNVTFRCDPISEHNRLYWYRQTLGQGPEFLTYFQNEAQLEKSRLLSDRFSAERPKGSFSTLEIQRTEQGDSAMYLCASSFDSYTEAFFGQGTRLTVV.

This clonotype was found a few times. The V call is TRBV20-1, the J call TRBJ1-2; maybe TRBD1 (5 bases). V was pared by 3 bases and J by 3 bases, with 8 bases between. The CDR3 has 12 amino acids. Germline lookup yields CDR1 DFQATT and CDR2 SNEGSKA (reference sequence). The CDR3 is CSASLGDYGYTF. The DNA of the CDR3 is TGCAGTGCTAGTTTGGGGGACTATGGCTACACCTTC.

This chain connects TRBV12-3 or TRBV12-4 to TRBJ2-7; 15 positions agree with TRBD2. The V segment lost 4 bases and the J segment 7 bases; nucleotides outside the gene matches: 20. The CDR3 extends over 20 amino acids. CDR3 sequence (DNA): TGTGCCAGCAGTTACGCACCGGGACTAGCGGGGGGAACGACCTACAATGAGCAGTACTTC. Translated: CASSYAPGLAGGTTYNEQYF.

This clonotype was recorded only once. J is TRBJ1-5 and V is TRBV6-2 or TRBV6-3; D may be TRBD1 (6 bases). Germline V gene sequence: CDR1 MNHEY, CDR2 SVGEGT. This CDR3 has 16 residues. Trimming removed 6 bases from V and 7 bases from J, with 22 bases in between. The CDR3 DNA reads as TGTGCCAGCAGGGATCAGGGACATACGGGTCTGCAGCCCCAGCATTTT. Its translation is CASRDQGHTGLQPQHF.

The rearrangement joins TRBV5-1 to TRBJ2-7; D not certain. This CDR3 is built from 11 residues. Looked up from germline, CDR1 is SGHRS and CDR2 is YFSETQ. V was shortened by 2 bases and J by 12 bases, with 12 bases between the two germline ends. CDR3 DNA sequence: TGCGCCAGCAGCTTAGGCACTGGGCGGTACTTC. Translating it yields CASSLGTGRYF.

There are a few counts of this clonotype. The chain combines TRBV4-2 with TRBJ2-1; no definite D call. The CDR3 length is 15 residues. Germline CDR1 and CDR2: LGHNA and YNFKEQ. The ends were cut back, 4 bases at V and 0 bases at J, with 10 bases in the middle. This chain's CDR3 is CASSLDASSYNEQFF. The CDR3 nucleotides read TGTGCCAGCAGCCTAGACGCGAGCTCCTACAATGAGCAGTTCTTC.

The chain joins TRBV9 to TRBJ2-5; D is uncertain. The DNA end is a closer match to TRBJ2-7, so the J assignment may be wrong. The germline CDR1 and CDR2 sequences are SGDLS and YYNGEE. This CDR3 is built from 15 residues. CDR3 nucleotides: TGTGCCAGCAGCGTAGAGGCAACCCCCCTCTACGAGCAGTACTTC. It codes for CASSVEATPLYEQYF.

This clonotype turned up a few times. The V call is TRBV6-2 or TRBV6-3, the J call TRBJ2-5; TRBD2 might be the D (6 bases). Per the germline V gene, CDR1 is MNHEY and CDR2 is SVGEGT. CDR3 length: 17 amino acids. The V end was cut by 2 bases, the J end by 4 bases, with 20 bases between. CDR3 DNA sequence: TGTGCCAGCAGTTACCCTTCCGGCGCGGGATATAGAGAGACCCAGTACTTC. Translated: CASSYPSGAGYRETQYF.

This clonotype occurred a few times. The rearrangement links TRBV6-6 to TRBJ2-1; D unresolved. CDR3 size: 14 residues. In germline, CDR1 is MNHNY, CDR2 SVGAGI (reference sequence). V lost 7 bases, J lost 7 bases, and 17 bases lay in between. The CDR3 nucleotides are TGTGCCAGCATGGTTGAGGTCATAGGGAATGAGCAGTTCTTC. Protein sequence: CASMVEVIGNEQFF.

This clonotype was counted only a few times. The V gene is TRBV5-1, the J gene TRBJ1-2; 9 bases align to TRBD1. J was trimmed by 6 bases and V by 4 bases; bases with no gene match: 4. The CDR3 totals 13 residues. Looked up from germline, CDR1 is SGHRS and CDR2 is YFSETQ. The CDR3, as DNA: TGCGCCAGCAGCCCCCGACAGGGGGATGGCTACACCTTC. Protein product: CASSPRQGDGYTF.

With respect to this clonotype: A read error may be the cause here, since a much bigger clone is one base away. The chain carries TRBV13 and TRBJ2-4; unclear D gene. The better agreement between TRBJ2-7 and the DNA end casts doubt on the J call. The CDR3 contains 12 residues. Germline V gene lookup returns CDR1 PRHDT and CDR2 FYEKMQ (reference sequence). For the CDR3, the DNA is TGTGCCAGCAGCTCCCGTATCAGCGAGCAGTACTTC. It translates to CASSSRISEQYF.

This chain joins TRBV14 and TRBJ2-7; 8 nucleotides line up with TRBD1. CDR3 size: 16 residues. The germline V gene has CDR1 SGHDN and CDR2 FVKESK. The junction had 9 bases not matched to a gene; V was cut back by 2 bases and J by 3 bases. CDR3 DNA: TGTGCCAGCAGCCAAAGGGCTCAGACAGGGGTCTACGAGCAGTACTTC. Translation: CASSQRAQTGVYEQYF.

This clonotype was observed a handful of times. This chain's CDR3 is CSGAGESYEQYF. The CDR3 DNA is TGCAGCGGCGCGGGGGAGTCCTACGAGCAGTACTTC. The chain has TRBV29-1 and TRBJ2-7, with TRBD2 matching over 7 bases. Germline CDR1 SQVTM, CDR2 ANQGSEA. Trimming removed 7 bases from V and 1 base from J; junction bases left unmatched: 4. The length of the CDR3 is 12 residues.

The chain couples TRBV20-1 to TRBJ1-2, with TRBD1 as a possible D gene (6 bases). The V and J ends lost 6 bases and 7 bases respectively, with 24 bases between them. Germline CDR1 DFQATT, CDR2 SNEGSKA (reference sequence). This CDR3 has 15 residues. CDR3 in DNA: TGCAGTGCCGACGGGGCCGGGACACAACCGGGTGGCTACACCTTC. Encoded protein: CSADGAGTQPGGYTF.

The chain links TRBV20-1 to TRBJ2-6, with D unclear. The CDR3 length is 15 residues. CDR1 is DFQATT, CDR2 SNEGSKA, per germline (reference sequence). With 5 bases removed from V and 0 bases from J, the gap between germline ends came to 11 bases. The CDR3 nucleotides read TGCAGTGCTGGTTCAGGTACCTCTGGGGCCAACGTCCTGACTTTC. This sequence encodes CSAGSGTSGANVLTF.

CDR3 nucleotides: TGCGCCAGCAGCTTGAGGGGGGGGACTAGCGGAAGATCACAAGAGACCCAGTACTTC. Its protein is CASSLRGGTSGRSQETQYF. V usage is TRBV5-1 and J usage is TRBJ2-5; 11 nucleotides match TRBD2. Germline V gene lookup returns CDR1 SGHRS and CDR2 YFSETQ. Trimming cost V 1 base and J 2 bases; bases outside gene matches: 13. The CDR3 consists of 19 residues.

This clonotype was recorded a few times. This chain uses TRBV4-3 with TRBJ2-2; D possibly matches TRBD1 or TRBD2 (5 bases each). V lost 3 bases, J lost 4 bases, and 12 bases lay in between. CDR1 and CDR2 from the germline V gene are LGHNA and YSLEER. The CDR3 sequence is 15 residues long. CDR3 loop: CASSQVMGVTGELFF. DNA of the CDR3: TGCGCCAGCAGCCAGGTCATGGGGGTCACCGGGGAGCTGTTTTTT.

This clonotype was detected a few times. The chain employs TRBV15 and TRBJ2-1; 10 nucleotides line up with TRBD2. CDR1 is LNHNV, CDR2 YYDKDF, per germline (reference sequence). The junction had 5 bases not matched to a gene; V was cut back by 0 bases and J by 9 bases. This CDR3 has 15 residues. The CDR3 is CATSREERGGGEQFF. The CDR3 DNA sequence: TGTGCCACCAGCAGAGAAGAGCGGGGGGGCGGTGAGCAGTTCTTC. The full variable domain, rest sourced from reference TRBV15 and TRBJ2-1, is DAMVIQNPRYQVTQFGKPVTLSCSQTLNHNVMYWYQQKSSQAPKLLFHYYDKDFNNEADTPDNFQSRRPNTSFCFLDIRSPGLGDTAMYLCATSREERGGGEQFFGPGTRLTVL.